This T cell receptor beta chain was documented in a study of T cells in Graves' hyperthyroidism and ophthalmopathy. Study observations and caveats: The blood repertoire included most of the expanded thyroid clonotypes above 0.001. From stable hyperthyroidism, ophthalmopathy was set apart by a 13 V-J model.

V dropped 4 bases and J dropped 10; count of bases not matched to a gene: 8. The CDR3 totals 14 residues. Per the germline V gene, CDR1 is SGDLS and CDR2 is YYNGEE. This clonotype was observed at least ten times. Its antigen is not known. Graves' hyperthyroidism is called stable when ophthalmopathy does not progress within 18 months. Amplification yielded TCR beta CDR3 regions, with RNA transcripts as the source. When the TCR CDR3 underwent first-round RT-PCR, the HTBI primer set was used. Using its own MiXCR run on the multiplex PCR reads, TCRdb lists one record per CDR3 protein. The top ten clones hold around 9.3% of a sample with hundreds of thousands of distinct CDR3 sequences, roughly 37% of them seen once.

The sequenced material came from blood. The clonotype originates from a man aged 18 to 30 with Graves' hyperthyroidism. The chain recombines TRBV9 with TRBJ1-6, with 7 nucleotides matching TRBD1. The CDR3 sequence is CASSPRGGRSPLHF. The CDR3 DNA reads as TGTGCCAGCAGCCCTAGAGGGGGCCGCTCACCCCTCCACTTT.